Listed here is a single TCR beta chain. Its target is not known. The data were obtained in a study of OX40 agonist ivuxolimab in advanced cancers. Study information: In this trial design, patients received ivuxolimab intravenously at 0.01 to 10 mg/kg every 2 weeks. It was permissible to have had prior anti-PD-1, anti-PD-L1 or anti-CTLA-4 therapy, and over 35% had some.

Notes on the study in general: Average numbers of expanded clones were greater in CD8+ T cells than in CD4+. Some nonresponders also had low normalized T-cell clonal expansion.

Germline CDR1 and CDR2: SNHLY and FYNNEI. The trim removed 6 bases at V and 3 bases at J, leaving 10 bases unmatched. There are 15 residues in the CDR3. Clones were sequenced by immunoSEQ multiplex PCR, and TCRdb holds only the in-frame ones, with some missing. The sample yields 26,000 or so clones, roughly 80% seen once. The clonotype comes from an adult with an advanced solid tumor such as melanoma, head and neck, liver or kidney cancer. The rearrangement uses TRBV2 and TRBJ2-5; TRBD1 agrees at 7 bases. Material: CD4+ or CD8+ T cells sorted from blood, obtained in a trial of the OX40 agonist ivuxolimab. The DNA for the CDR3 is TGTGCCAGCAGCGGGACAGCGATCTCTGAAGAGACCCAGTACTTC. Its translation: CASSGTAISEETQYF. Combining the CDR3 with reference TRBV2 and TRBJ2-5 gives the whole variable domain EPEVTQTPSHQVTQMGQEVILRCVPISNHLYFYWYRQILGQKVEFLVSFYNNEISEKSEIFDDQFSVERPDGSNFTLKIRSTKLEDSAMYFCASSGTAISEETQYFGPGTRLLVL.